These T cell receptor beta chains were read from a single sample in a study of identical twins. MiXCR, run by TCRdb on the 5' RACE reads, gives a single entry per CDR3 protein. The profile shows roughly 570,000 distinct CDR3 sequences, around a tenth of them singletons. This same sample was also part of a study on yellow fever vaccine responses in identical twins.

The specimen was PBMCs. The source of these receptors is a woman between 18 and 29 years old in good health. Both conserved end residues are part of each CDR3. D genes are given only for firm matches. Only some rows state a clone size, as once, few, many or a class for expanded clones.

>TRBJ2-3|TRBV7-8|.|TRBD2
TGTGCCAGCAGCCGGGGGGAAGATACGCAGTATTTT
CASSRGEDTQYF
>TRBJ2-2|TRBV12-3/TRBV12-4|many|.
TGTGCCAGCAGTTTACAGGGCGGGGACACCGGGGAGCTGTTTTTT
CASSLQGGDTGELFF
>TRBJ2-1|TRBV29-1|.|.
TGCAGCGTTGTTCTAAATGGCAGGGTCAAGGGGCAGTTCTTC
CSVVLNGRVKGQFF
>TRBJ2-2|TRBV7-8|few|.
TGTGCCAGCAGCTTAGTCAGGGTAGAAGCCGGGGAGCTGTTTTTT
CASSLVRVEAGELFF
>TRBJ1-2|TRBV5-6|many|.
TGTGCCAGCAGCTCGACAGGATATGGCTACACCTTC
CASSSTGYGYTF
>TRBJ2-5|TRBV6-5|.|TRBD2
TGTGCCAGCAGTTACTCGAGCCTAGCGGGAGCGTCAGAGACCCAGTACTTC
CASSYSSLAGASETQYF
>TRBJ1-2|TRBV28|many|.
TGTGCCAGCAATGCCGCGACAGGCGGCTTTTATGGCTACACCTTC
CASNAATGGFYGYTF
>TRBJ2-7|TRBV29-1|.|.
TGCAGCGCACAGGGCTCGTACTACGAGCAGTACTTC
CSAQGSYYEQYF
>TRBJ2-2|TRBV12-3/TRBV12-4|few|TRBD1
TGTGCCAGCAGTTTTTCAATTCGACAGGGAACCGGGGAGCTGTTTTTT
CASSFSIRQGTGELFF
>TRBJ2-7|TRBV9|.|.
TGTGCCAGCAGCGCTCCCGGGCTACCCTACGAGCAGTACTTC
CASSAPGLPYEQYF
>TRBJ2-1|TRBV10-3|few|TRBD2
TGTGCCATCAGTGAGAACCTAGCGGGAGGCTATGAGCAGTTCTTC
CAISENLAGGYEQFF
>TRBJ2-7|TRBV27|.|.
TGTGCCAGCAGTTTAAGGGGCCAGGCCCCCTACGAGCAGTACTTC
CASSLRGQAPYEQYF
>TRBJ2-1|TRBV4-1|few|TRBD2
TGCGCCAGCAGTTTTAAGCCGGGGGGAGGGCCGCCCAATGAGCAGTTCTTC
CASSFKPGGGPPNEQFF
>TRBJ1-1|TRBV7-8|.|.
TGTGCCAGCAGCATAAACGTGAACACTGAAGCTTTCTTT
CASSINVNTEAFF
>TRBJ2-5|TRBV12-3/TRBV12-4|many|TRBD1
TGTGCCAGCAGTTTGACAGGGGGCCAGGAGACCCAGTACTTC
CASSLTGGQETQYF
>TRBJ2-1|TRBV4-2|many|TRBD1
TGTGCCAGCAGCCAAGCCGAGACAGGGTCCTACAATGAGCAGTTCTTC
CASSQAETGSYNEQFF
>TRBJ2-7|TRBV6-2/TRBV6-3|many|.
TGTGCCAGCAGTAAGCCGCAGGACGAAACCTACGAGCAGTACTTC
CASSKPQDETYEQYF
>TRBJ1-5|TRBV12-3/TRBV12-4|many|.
TGTGCCAGCAGCCGAGGGAGCAATCAGCCCCAGCATTTT
CASSRGSNQPQHF
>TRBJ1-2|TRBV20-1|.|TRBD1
TGCAGTGCTGGACAGGCTAACTATGGCTACACCTTC
CSAGQANYGYTF
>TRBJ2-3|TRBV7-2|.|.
TGTGCCAGCAGGTTAATAGCGGATACGCAGTATTTT
CASRLIADTQYF
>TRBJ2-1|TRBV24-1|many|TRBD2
TGTGCCACCAGTGATGCTAGCGGGATGCGAGACAATGAGCAGTTCTTC
CATSDASGMRDNEQFF
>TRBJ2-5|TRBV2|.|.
TGTGCCAGCCTAAAAAAAGAGACCCAGTACTTC
CASLKKETQYF
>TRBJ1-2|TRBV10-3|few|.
TGTGCCATCAGTGAGTCGGATTTTAACTATGGCTACACCTTC
CAISESDFNYGYTF
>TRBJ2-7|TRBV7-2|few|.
TGTGCCAGCAGCTTCTTCGGGAGCTCCTACGAGCAGTACTTC
CASSFFGSSYEQYF
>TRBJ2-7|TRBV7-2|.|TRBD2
TGTGCCAGCAGCCCCCGGAAGCGGGAGGGCGGGCAGTACTTC
CASSPRKREGGQYF
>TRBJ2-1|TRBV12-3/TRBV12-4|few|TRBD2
TGTGCCAGCTGGGTGGGGACTAGCGGGACTTGGGATGAGCAGTTCTTC
CASWVGTSGTWDEQFF
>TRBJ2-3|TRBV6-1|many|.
TGTGCCAGCAGTGAAGGGTACACAGATACGCAGTATTTT
CASSEGYTDTQYF
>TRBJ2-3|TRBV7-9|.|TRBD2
TGTGCCAGCAGCTTAGTTCTAGCGGGGGGCACAGATACGCAGTATTTT
CASSLVLAGGTDTQYF
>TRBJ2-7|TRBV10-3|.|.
TGTGCCATCAGTTACAGGGAAGAATACGAGCAGTACTTC
CAISYREEYEQYF
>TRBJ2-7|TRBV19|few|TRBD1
TGTGCCAGTAGTATCGCAGGGGCAGGGGGCAACTACGAGCAGTACTTC
CASSIAGAGGNYEQYF
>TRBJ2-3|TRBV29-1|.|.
TGCAGCGTTGATTGGGGAGATACGCAGTATTTT
CSVDWGDTQYF
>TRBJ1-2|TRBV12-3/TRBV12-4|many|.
TGTGCCAGCAGTCCCGGGGGGACCCATGGCTACACCTTC
CASSPGGTHGYTF
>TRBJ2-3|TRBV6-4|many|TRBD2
TGTGCCAGCAGTGCGGTAGCGGGAGGGTCCACAGATACGCAGTATTTT
CASSAVAGGSTDTQYF
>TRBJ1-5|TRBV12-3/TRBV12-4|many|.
TGTGCCAGCAGTCCTGATGGTGGCAATCAGCCCCAGCATTTT
CASSPDGGNQPQHF
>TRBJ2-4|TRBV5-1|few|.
TGCGCCAGCAGTAGGAACAGCGTAGCCAAAAACATTCAGTACTTC
CASSRNSVAKNIQYF
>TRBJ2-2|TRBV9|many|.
TGTGCCAGCAGCGTAGTAGGTAACACCGGGGAGCTGTTTTTT
CASSVVGNTGELFF
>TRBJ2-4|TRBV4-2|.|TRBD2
TGTGCCAGCAGCGAATCCGGGACTATATTAAACATTCAGTACTTC
CASSESGTILNIQYF
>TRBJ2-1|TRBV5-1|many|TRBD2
TGCGCCAGCAGCTTCCGACTAGCGGAGAACAATGAGCAGTTCTTC
CASSFRLAENNEQFF
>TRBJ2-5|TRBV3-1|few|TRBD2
TGTGCCAGCAGCCGAAGGACTAGCGGGGGGCGAGAGACCCAGTACTTC
CASSRRTSGGRETQYF
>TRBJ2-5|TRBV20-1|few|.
TGCAGTGCTAGAGAGGCCAGGGTGGAGACCCAGTACTTC
CSAREARVETQYF
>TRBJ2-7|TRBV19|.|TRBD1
TGTGCCACCTGCCAGGCCGACAGGGGAGACGAGCAGTACTTC
CATCQADRGDEQYF
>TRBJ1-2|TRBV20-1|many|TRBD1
TGCAGTGCTCCGGACAGGGCGTCTAACTATGGCTACACCTTC
CSAPDRASNYGYTF
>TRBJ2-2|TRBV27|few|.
TGTGCCAGCAGTCCACGTCTGGCGGTTGCGAGAGTAACCGGGGAGCTGTTTTTT
CASSPRLAVARVTGELFF
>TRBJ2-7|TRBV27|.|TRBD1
TGTGCCAGCAGTTTATTCGGACAGGCCTTCTACGAGCAGTACTTC
CASSLFGQAFYEQYF
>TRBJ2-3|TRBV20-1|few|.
TGCAGTGCTAGGGACCCCCGAGCTAGCACAGATACGCAGTATTTT
CSARDPRASTDTQYF
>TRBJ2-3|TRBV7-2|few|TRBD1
TGTGCCAGCAGCACGCCGGGGACAGGGGCGGCAGATACGCAGTATTTT
CASSTPGTGAADTQYF